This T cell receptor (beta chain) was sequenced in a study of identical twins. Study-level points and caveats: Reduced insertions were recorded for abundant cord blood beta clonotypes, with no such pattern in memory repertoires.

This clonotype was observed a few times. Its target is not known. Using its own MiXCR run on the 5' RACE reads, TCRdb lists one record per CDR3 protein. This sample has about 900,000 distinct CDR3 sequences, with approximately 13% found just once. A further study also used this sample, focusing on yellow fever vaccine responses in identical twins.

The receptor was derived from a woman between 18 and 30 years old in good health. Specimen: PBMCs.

CDR3 in DNA: TGTGCCAGCAGACGGACAGAGAACACCGGGGAGCTGTTTTTT. Its translation is CASRRTENTGELFF. This chain connects TRBV6-1 to TRBJ2-2; tentative D call: TRBD1 (6 bases). V dropped 6 bases and J dropped 1 base, with 9 bases sitting between them. This CDR3 spans 14 amino acids. The V gene's germline CDR1 is MNHNS and CDR2 SASEGT.